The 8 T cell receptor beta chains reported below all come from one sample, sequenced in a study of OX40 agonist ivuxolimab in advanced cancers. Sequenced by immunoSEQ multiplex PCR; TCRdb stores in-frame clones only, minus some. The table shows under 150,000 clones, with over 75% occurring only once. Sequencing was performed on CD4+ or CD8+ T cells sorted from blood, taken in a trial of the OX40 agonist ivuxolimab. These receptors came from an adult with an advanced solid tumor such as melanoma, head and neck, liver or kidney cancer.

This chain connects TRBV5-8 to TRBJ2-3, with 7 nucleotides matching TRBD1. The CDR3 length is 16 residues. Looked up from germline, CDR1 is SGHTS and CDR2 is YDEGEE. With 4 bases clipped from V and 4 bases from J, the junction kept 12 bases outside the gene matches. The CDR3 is CASSVGRDSLADTQYF. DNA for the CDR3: TGTGCCAGCAGCGTAGGACGGGACAGTTTAGCAGATACGCAGTATTTT.

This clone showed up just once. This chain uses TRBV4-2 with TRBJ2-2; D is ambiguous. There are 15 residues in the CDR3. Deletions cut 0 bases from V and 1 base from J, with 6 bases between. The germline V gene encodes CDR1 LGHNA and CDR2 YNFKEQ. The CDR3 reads CASSQESRNTGELFF. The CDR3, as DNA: TGTGCCAGCAGCCAAGAATCTAGGAACACCGGGGAGCTGTTTTTT.

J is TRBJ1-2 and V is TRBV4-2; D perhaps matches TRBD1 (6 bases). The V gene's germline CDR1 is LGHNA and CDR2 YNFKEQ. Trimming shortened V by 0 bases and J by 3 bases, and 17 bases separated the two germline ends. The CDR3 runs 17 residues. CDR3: CASSQDRLAGAYYGYTF. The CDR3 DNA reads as TGTGCCAGCAGCCAAGATAGATTGGCAGGGGCCTACTATGGCTACACCTTC.

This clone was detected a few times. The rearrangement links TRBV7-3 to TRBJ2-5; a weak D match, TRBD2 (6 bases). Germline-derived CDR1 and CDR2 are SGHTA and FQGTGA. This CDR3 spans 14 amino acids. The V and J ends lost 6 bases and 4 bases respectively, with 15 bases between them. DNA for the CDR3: TGTGCCAGCAGTCGATCATCGCGGGGAGAGACCCAGTACTTC. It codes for CASSRSSRGETQYF. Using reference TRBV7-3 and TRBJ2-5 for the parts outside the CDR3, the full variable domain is GAGVSQTPSNKVTEKGKYVELRCDPISGHTALYWYRQSLGQGPEFLIYFQGTGAADDSGLPNDRFFAVRPEGSVSTLKIQRTERGDSAVYLCASSRSSRGETQYFGPGTRLLVL.

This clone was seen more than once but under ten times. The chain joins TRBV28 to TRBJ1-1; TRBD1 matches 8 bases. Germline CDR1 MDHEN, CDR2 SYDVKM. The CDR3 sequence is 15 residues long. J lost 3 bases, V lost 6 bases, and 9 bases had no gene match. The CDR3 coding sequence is TGTGCCAGCAGGCTACGGACAGGGTTAGACACTGAAGCTTTCTTT. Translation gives CASRLRTGLDTEAFF.

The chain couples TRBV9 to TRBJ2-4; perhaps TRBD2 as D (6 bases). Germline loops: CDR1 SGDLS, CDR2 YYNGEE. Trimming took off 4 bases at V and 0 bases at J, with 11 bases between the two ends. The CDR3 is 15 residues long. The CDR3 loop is CASSNQGLAKNIQYF. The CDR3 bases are TGTGCCAGCAGCAACCAGGGACTAGCCAAAAACATTCAGTACTTC.

The CDR3 coding sequence is TGCGCCAGCAGCATTTCTCAGGTTGGGTCCGGGGAGCTGTTTTTT. Translating it yields CASSISQVGSGELFF. V is TRBV5-1 and J is TRBJ2-2; D is uncertain. CDR3 length: 15 amino acids. Germline V lookup: CDR1 SGHRS, CDR2 YFSETQ. Trimming left V 4 bases short and J 6 bases short, with 16 bases between.

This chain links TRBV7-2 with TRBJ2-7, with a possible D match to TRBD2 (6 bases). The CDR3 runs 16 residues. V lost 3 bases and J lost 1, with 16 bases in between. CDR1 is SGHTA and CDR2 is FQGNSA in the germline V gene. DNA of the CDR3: TGTGCCAGCAGCTTGACCGGCGGGGTCTATTCCTACGAGCAGTACTTC. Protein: CASSLTGGVYSYEQYF. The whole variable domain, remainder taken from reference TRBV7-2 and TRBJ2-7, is GAGVSQSPSNKVTEKGKDVELRCDPISGHTALYWYRQSLGQGLEFLIYFQGNSAPDKSGLPSDRFSAERTGGSVSTLTIQRTQQEDSAVYLCASSLTGGVYSYEQYFGPGTRLTVT.